Sequencing of this T cell receptor beta chain was carried out in a study of shared clonotypes between healthy human individuals (dated by TCRdb to between 2020 and 2021). Background on the whole study: A couple of women and three men aged 18 to 49 years were included in the cohort. Per donor, leukapheresis produced somewhere between about 0.85 and 8.9 billion PBMCs. To estimate repertoire size and how much clonotypes are shared between individuals, the study performed deep sequencing of blood TCR repertoires from roughly five healthy adults. For each donor, CD4 naive and CD4 memory were each given three plates, CD8 naive was given two plates, and CD8 memory was given one plate. To increase sequencing depth and limit assay-specific biases, different laboratories used diverse techniques to prepare libraries and sequence TCR repertoires.

Using the deep immunoSEQ assay, TCR CDR3 regions were amplified from genomic DNA by multiplex PCR. For each cell subset, the extracted genomic DNA was distributed evenly across all wells of several immunoSEQ 96-well plates, and each plate served as one replicate. For sorted subsets, each replicate PCR was loaded with about 200 ng genomic DNA, equivalent to 30,000 or so T cell genomes. The purified libraries were quantified using a Qubit 3.0 fluorometer, sized with a Bioanalyzer 2100, and then quantified again using the KAPA Library Quantification kit. A separate single-read 150-cycle Illumina NextSeq 550 flow cell was used to sequence each immunoSEQ 96-well plate. On the study's bioinformatics: The immunoSEQ output contained only junctional sequences without quality scores, so filtering could not match that applied to full-length reads. Sequences were annotated with PyIR, a Python wrapper for IgBLAST v1.9, using IMGT germline references to assign V/J genes and CDR3. Any read was removed if the V/J assignment was weak (E-value above 1e-6), the CDR3 was missing, or the read contained stop codons, out-of-frame junctions, or ambiguous translated residues. A V3J clonotype was defined by an identical inferred V gene, J gene, and CDR3 amino acid sequence. The percentage overlap between two repertoires was calculated by dividing the number of shared unique clonotypes by the size of the smaller repertoire. Richness of each repertoire was evaluated using RTK rarefaction, the Chao1 estimator, and Recon v2.1 estimates of unobserved clonotypes. OLGA was used to compute generation probabilities for all TCRbeta clonotypes that the gDNA method yielded from a handful of donors. TCRdb obtained this table from immuneACCESS and retained in-frame rearrangements with V and J assigned. These tables miss some clones; where compared with another copy, unresolved V genes account for less than half of the shortfall, and the remainder is unexplained. That table furnishes V, J and clone size, whereas the DNA furnished D and trimming. The sample table lists hundreds of thousands of clones, 90% to 96% of them with a count of one. The ten largest clonotypes hold under 0.06% of the sample.

The donors were healthy, HIV-negative adults who had no recently reported acute infections or vaccinations. Only Caucasian adults living in Nashville, Tennessee, USA were represented among the donors. CD4+ T cells were enriched through magnetic negative selection, after which naive cells were positively selected on CD45RA and the remaining negative fraction served as the memory subset. After blood collection by leukapheresis, PBMCs were isolated using Ficoll-Histopaque density gradient centrifugation and then cryopreserved in the vapor phase of liquid nitrogen. Purity and quantity of every magnetically sorted T cell population were checked by analytical flow cytometry. Genomic DNA was isolated from each sorted fraction and quantified by UV absorbance on a Nanodrop 2000c. A remark on this clone: The antigen it binds to is not known. Base qualities are not provided; no much larger clone lies one nucleotide away.

Overall study results and their limits: Sampling was restricted to blood, and TCR repertoires in tissues likely differ from the TCR repertoires found in blood. Naive subsets generally had larger estimated clonotype richness than memory subsets did. When a few donors were compared, the shared fraction of clonotypes was about 5.4% for naive CD4, roughly 3.3% for naive CD8, roughly 2.5% for memory CD4, and about 0.36% for memory CD8. Compared with non-shared clonotypes, clonotypes shared by all four sorted-subset donors had higher generation probabilities. Pairwise subsampling indicated that sequencing depth was expected to affect the degree of clonotype sharing among donors. Even with the large sequencing depth, rarefaction of the sorted-subset datasets indicated that sequencing was incomplete. Because the study included only a small number of donors, the genetic and exposure-history diversity represented was limited.

The CDR3 spans 12 residues, from the cysteine through the phenylalanine. Only the CDR3 region is kept as DNA, spanning 36 bases read in frame from base 1. According to the germline V gene (reference sequence), CDR1 reads MNHNY and CDR2 reads SVGAGI. Trimming removed 4 bases from V and 2 bases from J, leaving 4 bases between the germline ends. The sample taken for sequencing was naive CD4+ T cells sorted from blood. The cell subset or site label, read with the paper, signifies: CD45RA+ positively selected. The TCR comes from a woman younger than 45 in good health. The rearranged chain carries TRBV6-6 and TRBJ2-3, with the D gene too uncertain to name. The base sequence is TGTGCCAGCAGTTCCTTCACAGATACGCAGTATTTT. Translation gives CASSSFTDTQYF.